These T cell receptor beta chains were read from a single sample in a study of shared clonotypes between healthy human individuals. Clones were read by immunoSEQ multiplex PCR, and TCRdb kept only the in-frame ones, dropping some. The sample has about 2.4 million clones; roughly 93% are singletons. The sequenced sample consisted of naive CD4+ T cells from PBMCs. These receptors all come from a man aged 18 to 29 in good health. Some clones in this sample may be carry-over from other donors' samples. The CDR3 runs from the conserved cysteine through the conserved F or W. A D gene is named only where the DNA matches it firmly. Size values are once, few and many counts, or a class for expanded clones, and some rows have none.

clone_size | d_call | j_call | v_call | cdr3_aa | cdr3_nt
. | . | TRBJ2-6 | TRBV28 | CASLRSSGANVLTF | TGTGCCAGTCTCAGGAGCTCTGGGGCCAACGTCCTGACTTTC
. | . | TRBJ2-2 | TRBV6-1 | CASTPQPYTGELFF | TGTGCCAGCACCCCCCAACCCTACACCGGGGAGCTGTTTTTT
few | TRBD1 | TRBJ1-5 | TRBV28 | CASSLLGQGSNQPQHF | TGTGCCAGCAGCCTCCTAGGACAGGGAAGCAATCAGCCCCAGCATTTT
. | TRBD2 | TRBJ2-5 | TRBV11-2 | CASSLDSPAGGGETQYF | TGTGCCAGCAGCTTAGATTCCCCAGCGGGCGGGGGAGAGACCCAGTACTTC
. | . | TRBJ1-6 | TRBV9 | CASMAGDNSPLHF | TGTGCCAGCATGGCAGGGGACAATTCACCCCTCCACTTT
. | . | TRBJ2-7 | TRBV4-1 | CASSQEGGQGRYEQYF | TGCGCCAGCAGCCAAGAAGGTGGGCAGGGGCGTTACGAGCAGTACTTC
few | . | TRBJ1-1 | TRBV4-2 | CASSAVGTANTEAFF | TGTGCCAGCAGCGCGGTGGGCACCGCTAACACTGAAGCTTTCTTT
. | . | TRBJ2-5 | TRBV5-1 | CASRDDRVAAETQYF | TGCGCCAGCAGAGATGACAGGGTAGCGGCAGAGACCCAGTACTTC
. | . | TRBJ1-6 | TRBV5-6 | CASSGGLFSPLHF | TGTGCCAGCAGCGGAGGACTTTTCTCACCCCTCCACTTT
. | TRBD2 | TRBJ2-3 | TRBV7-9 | CASSPRVRESTDTQYF | TGTGCCAGCAGCCCTCGTGTGCGGGAGAGCACAGATACGCAGTATTTT
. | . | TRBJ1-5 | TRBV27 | CASAHYGEYSNQPQHF | TGTGCCAGCGCCCACTACGGGGAATATAGCAATCAGCCCCAGCATTTT
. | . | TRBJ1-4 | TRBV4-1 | CASRTAYATNEKLFF | TGCGCCAGCCGAACAGCCTACGCAACTAATGAAAAACTGTTTTTT
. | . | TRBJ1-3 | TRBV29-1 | CSVEWGSGNTIYF | TGCAGCGTTGAATGGGGTTCTGGAAACACCATATATTTT
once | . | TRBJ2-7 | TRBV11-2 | CASSSSTETYEQYF | TGTGCCAGCAGCTCCTCCACAGAAACCTACGAGCAGTACTTC
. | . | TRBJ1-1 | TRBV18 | CASSPLDYTEAFF | TGTGCCAGCTCACCCTTGGACTACACTGAAGCTTTCTTT
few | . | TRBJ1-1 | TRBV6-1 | CASRVPNTEAFF | TGTGCCAGCAGGGTGCCGAACACTGAAGCTTTCTTT
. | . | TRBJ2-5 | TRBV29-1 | CSALADLWTQYF | TGCAGCGCCTTGGCGGACCTTTGGACCCAGTACTTC
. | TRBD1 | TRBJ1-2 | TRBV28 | CASRTGGYNYGYTF | TGTGCCAGCAGAACAGGGGGCTATAACTATGGCTACACCTTC
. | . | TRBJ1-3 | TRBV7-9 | CASSFPEDRAAYTIYF | TGTGCCAGCAGCTTTCCCGAGGACAGAGCCGCTTACACCATATATTTT
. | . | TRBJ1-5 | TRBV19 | CASSIDLWGGGLGNQPQHF | TGTGCCAGTAGTATAGATCTATGGGGTGGCGGCTTGGGCAATCAGCCCCAGCATTTT
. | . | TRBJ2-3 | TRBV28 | CASGQTSTDTQYF | TGTGCCAGCGGGCAGACTAGCACAGATACGCAGTATTTT
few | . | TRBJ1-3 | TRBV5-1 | CASSLYGNSGNTIYF | TGCGCCAGCAGCTTGTACGGGAACTCTGGAAACACCATATATTTT
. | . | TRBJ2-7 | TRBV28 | CANAPRGWGPSSYEQYF | TGTGCCAACGCTCCCCGGGGATGGGGGCCTTCCTCCTACGAGCAGTACTTC
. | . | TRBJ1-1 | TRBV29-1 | CSVAPRLRPNTEAFF | TGCAGCGTCGCGCCTCGGCTCCGTCCGAACACTGAAGCTTTCTTT
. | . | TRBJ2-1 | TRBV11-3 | CASSFGVSYNEQFF | TGTGCCAGCAGCTTCGGAGTCTCCTACAATGAGCAGTTCTTC
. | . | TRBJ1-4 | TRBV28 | CASLTGNSEKLFF | TGTGCCAGCCTGACGGGCAATAGTGAAAAACTGTTTTTT
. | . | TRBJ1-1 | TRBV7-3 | CASSLMGGLNTEAFF | TGTGCCAGCAGCTTAATGGGGGGGTTGAACACTGAAGCTTTCTTT
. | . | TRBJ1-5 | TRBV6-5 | CASSYPAYNQPQHF | TGTGCCAGCAGTTACCCCGCATACAATCAGCCCCAGCATTTT
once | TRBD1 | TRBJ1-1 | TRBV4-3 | CASSQELGTTGGTEAFF | TGCGCCAGCAGCCAAGAACTGGGGACGACAGGGGGCACTGAAGCTTTCTTT
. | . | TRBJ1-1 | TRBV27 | CASSRGRLMNTEAFF | TGTGCCAGCAGCAGGGGCCGCCTAATGAACACTGAAGCTTTCTTT
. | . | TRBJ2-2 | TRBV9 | CASSVASAPTGELFF | TGTGCCAGCAGCGTAGCTTCGGCTCCGACCGGGGAGCTGTTTTTT
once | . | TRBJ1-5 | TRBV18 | CASSHSNQPQHF | TGTGCCAGCTCCCACTCGAATCAGCCCCAGCATTTT
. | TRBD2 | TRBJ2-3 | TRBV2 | CASSEAGLRADTQYF | TGTGCCAGCAGTGAGGCGGGACTACGGGCAGATACGCAGTATTTT